This passage covers 8 T cell receptor beta chains from one sample sequenced in a study of PD-1 blockade in classical Hodgkin lymphoma. Sequenced by immunoSEQ multiplex PCR; TCRdb stores in-frame clones only, minus some. The profile covers almost 95,000 clones, with approximately 83% appearing a single time and 15% to 20% taken by the ten largest. Time point defined: cycle 4 day 1 (C4D1), after more than 5 weeks of nivolumab. With no exception, relapse followed autologous stem cell transplantation in all patients, and brentuximab vedotin exposure varied. This specimen consisted of peripheral blood mononuclear cells (PBMCs), obtained before the fourth cycle of nivolumab. These receptors came from a human donor with classical Hodgkin lymphoma.

In its sample, this clone was seen a few times. This rearrangement joins TRBV6-5 to TRBJ1-4; D remains unclear. CDR3 size: 15 residues. Trimming took off 2 bases at V and 0 bases at J, with 7 bases between the two ends. Germline values: CDR1 MNHEY, CDR2 SVGAGI. CDR3 loop: CASSYGVATNEKLFF. The CDR3 nucleotides read TGTGCCAGCAGTTACGGGGTGGCAACTAATGAAAAACTGTTTTTT.

The CDR3, as DNA: TGTGCCAGCAGTTACTCTGGCAGGGGCTATGGCTACACCTTC. It translates to CASSYSGRGYGYTF. V is TRBV6-6 and J is TRBJ1-2; a possible D gene is TRBD1 (6 bases). The CDR3 has 14 amino acids. The germline V gene has CDR1 MNHNY and CDR2 SVGAGI (reference sequence). Trimming left V 0 bases short and J 4 bases short, with 9 bases between.

This chain joins TRBV5-4 and TRBJ2-3, with TRBD1 identical over 7 bases. J gave up 11 bases and V 4 bases, and 10 bases lay outside the gene matches. The CDR3 is 13 amino acids. CDR1 SGHNT and CDR2 YYREEE come from the germline V gene (reference sequence). The chain's CDR3 is CASSEGQQRKQYF. CDR3 nucleotide sequence: TGTGCCAGCAGCGAGGGACAGCAGCGAAAGCAGTATTTT.

This clone has more than one count but fewer than ten. The V call is TRBV11-2, the J call TRBJ2-1; a weak D match, TRBD2 (6 bases). Germline V lookup: CDR1 SGHAT, CDR2 FQNNGV. The CDR3 runs to 12 residues. V was cut by 1 base and J by 14 bases, with 12 bases left in between. CDR3 sequence (DNA): TGTGCCAGCAGCTTAGGGGCCGGGAGAAAGTTCTTC. Its translation: CASSLGAGRKFF.

This chain joins TRBV10-3 and TRBJ2-1; 8 nucleotides match TRBD2. V was pared by 7 bases and J by 0 bases, with 2 bases of the junction left unmatched. In germline, CDR1 is ENHRY, CDR2 SYGVKD. CDR3 length: 14 amino acids. The DNA for the CDR3 is TGTGCCATCACCAGCGGGAGCTCCTACAATGAGCAGTTCTTC. This gives the protein CAITSGSSYNEQFF.

The chain recombines TRBV9 with TRBJ1-4, with D perhaps matching TRBD1 (5 bases). With 0 bases removed from V and 7 bases from J, the gap between germline ends came to 13 bases. Germline V CDR1 and CDR2: SGDLS, YYNGEE. CDR3 length equals 15 residues. The CDR3 loop reads CASSVGGAGGEKLFF. CDR3 nucleotides: TGTGCCAGCAGCGTAGGAGGGGCCGGGGGTGAAAAACTGTTTTTT.

V and J are TRBV6-5 and TRBJ2-7; D remains ambiguous. Trimming took 0 bases from V and 3 from J, leaving 12 bases between them. The CDR3 is made up of 15 amino acids. Germline CDR1 MNHEY, CDR2 SVGAGI. The DNA of the CDR3 is TGTGCCAGCAGTTACTCGGCGGCCTACCACTACGAGCAGTACTTC. It is translated as CASSYSAAYHYEQYF.

The rearrangement joins TRBV28 to TRBJ1-2, with D uncertain. Germline CDR1 is MDHEN and CDR2 is SYDVKM. The CDR3 is 13 residues long. V gave up 6 bases and J gave up 7 bases, with 15 bases separating them. CDR3 in DNA: TGTGCCAGCAGCCAGGTAGCTGGAAGTGGCTACACCTTC. Translation gives CASSQVAGSGYTF.